One and the same sample provided the 5 T cell receptor beta chains below, sequenced in a study of long-term antiretroviral therapy in people with HIV (dated by TCRdb to 2022 to 2024). Sequencing of the TRB variable region was done with the immunoSEQ hsTCRB v3.0 assay at survey level resolution. TCRdb stores this immuneACCESS table with in-frame sequences only. Part of the clones is absent; in the studies checked, under half of the shortfall reflects unresolved V genes, and no reason is known for the rest. The sample table shows under 45,000 clones, and about 85% are seen once. Clones ranked in the top ten supply approximately 5% of the sample. The material sequenced was unsorted PBMCs, taken just under 2.9 years before starting antiretroviral therapy. Every receptor here comes from a woman between 25 and 40 years old with HIV.

V and J are TRBV29-1 and TRBJ2-7; 9 bases match TRBD1. With 6 bases clipped from V and 0 bases from J, the junction kept 3 bases outside the gene matches. CDR1 and CDR2 from the germline V gene are SQVTM and ANQGSEA. This CDR3 spans 13 amino acids. CDR3 amino acids: CSVGTGTSYEQYF. The CDR3 region has the DNA TGCAGCGTGGGGACAGGGACCTCCTACGAGCAGTACTTC.

This chain joins TRBV5-6 and TRBJ2-1; D is uncertain. This CDR3 is 14 amino acids long. Trimming removed 3 bases at V and 5 bases at J, with 12 bases between. The germline gives CDR1 SGHDT, CDR2 YYEEEE. The CDR3 region has the DNA TGTGCCAGCAGCTCCGCAACCTTTAACAATGAGCAGTTCTTC. Its translation is CASSSATFNNEQFF.

The CDR3 DNA reads as TGTGCCAGCAGTTTATTGGGGACAGGGAACAATGAGCAGTTCTTC. It is translated as CASSLLGTGNNEQFF. The chain employs TRBV27 and TRBJ2-1; 9 bases are shared with TRBD1. CDR1 and CDR2 (germline): MNHEY, SMNVEV (reference sequence). After removal of 1 base from V and 5 bases from J, the junction contained 3 bases not matched to a gene. There are 15 residues in the CDR3.

J is TRBJ2-3 and V is TRBV27; TRBD2 aligns across 8 bases. The J segment lost 2 bases and the V segment lost 8 bases, leaving 6 bases of the junction unmatched. Germline CDR1 is MNHEY and CDR2 is SMNVEV (reference sequence). The CDR3 contains 14 residues. The CDR3 protein is CASGSGGVTDTQYF. Written as DNA, the CDR3 is TGTGCCAGCGGCTCGGGGGGGGTCACAGATACGCAGTATTTT.

The chain employs TRBV4-1 and TRBJ1-5, with D tentatively TRBD1 (6 bases). The CDR3 is 15 residues long. V lost 3 bases to trimming and J lost 3 bases, with 12 bases between them. In germline, CDR1 is MGHRA, CDR2 YSYEKL. The CDR3 protein is CASSQDDRYNQPQHF. In DNA form, the CDR3 reads TGCGCCAGCAGCCAGGACGACAGGTACAATCAGCCCCAGCATTTT.